This T cell receptor beta chain was sequenced in a study of cytomegalovirus exposure and HLA in healthy donors. Study details: Caucasian-associated ancestry cluster membership applied to 75% to 85% of around 400 genotyped donors.

13 Jbeta primers and 60 Vbeta primers were used for the PCR. Study processing details: Later, tens of millions of unique TCR beta chains were counted in an analysis, and about 10 million of them were shared. Produced via immunoSEQ multiplex PCR; TCRdb's table is partial and in-frame only. V and J calls and clone size are those listed in that table; D and trimming were worked out from the DNA. The sample lists roughly 200,000 clones, just under 80% seen once, with approximately 2.9% in the top ten. About this clone: Its target is unknown.

Study observations and caveats: Analysis was performed later, and it showed HLA-associated TCR beta chains to be more clonally expanded than equally common others. TCR beta V segments were, for the most part, productive about 87% or about 30% of the time in an earlier analysis.

V was clipped by 8 bases and J by 3 bases; unmatched bases: 8. The CDR3 runs 15 residues. CDR1 is MNHNS, CDR2 SASEGT, per germline. The sequence came from a female donor in good health and CMV-seronegative. The sample was PBMCs. J is TRBJ1-5 and V is TRBV6-1; 9 bases line up with TRBD1. CDR3 region: CASQGQGRNNQPQHF. CDR3 in DNA: TGTGCCAGCCAGGGACAGGGAAGGAACAATCAGCCCCAGCATTTT.